This is a list of T cell receptor beta chains from one sample in a study of vaccination and CD4 T cells after COVID-19. Using its own MiXCR run on the PCR reads, TCRdb lists one record per CDR3 protein. In the table there are under 25,000 distinct CDR3 sequences, about 40% of which are singletons. Their antigen targets remain unknown. The sample was CD4+ T cells from blood, cultured in vitro, taken before SARS-CoV-2 vaccination. The receptors were sampled from a human donor who had recovered from COVID-19. Each CDR3 is given with its conserved first and last residue. A D gene is named only where the DNA matches it firmly. Clone size is not always given. Where it is, it says once, few, many or a class for expanded clones.

d_gene | abundance | j_gene | v_gene | CDR3nt | CDR3aa
. | . | TRBJ1-1 | TRBV12-3/TRBV12-4 | TGTGCCAGCAGTTTGGGGGCCACTGAAGCTTTCTTT | CASSLGATEAFF
. | . | TRBJ2-5 | TRBV7-2 | TGTGCCAGCAGCCGCGGGAACCAAGAGACCCAGTACTTC | CASSRGNQETQYF
. | . | TRBJ2-3 | TRBV7-2 | TGTGCCAGCAGCTTAGCCCCCGGACCGGTTTCGGATACGCAGTATTTT | CASSLAPGPVSDTQYF
TRBD1 | few | TRBJ1-1 | TRBV15 | TGTGCCACCAGCAGGAGGTACGGGACAGGGAATAGTGGCACTGAAGCTTTCTTT | CATSRRYGTGNSGTEAFF
TRBD1 | . | TRBJ2-1 | TRBV15 | TGTGCCACCAGCAGGGCCGGGACAGTGGCGGTTGGGGCAGACAACAATGAGCAGTTCTTC | CATSRAGTVAVGADNNEQFF
TRBD1 | few | TRBJ1-5 | TRBV24-1 | TGTGCCACCAGTGACTTAAAAGTACGCGGGACAGGGGCCGAACTGAATCAGCCCCAGCATTTT | CATSDLKVRGTGAELNQPQHF
. | few | TRBJ2-5 | TRBV5-1 | TGCGCCAGCAGCCCATCGACTAGTACCGAGACCCAGTACTTC | CASSPSTSTETQYF
TRBD2 | few | TRBJ2-1 | TRBV7-8 | TGTGCCAGCAGCTACTCTCTAGCGGGAGGGCCGGTTGAGCAGTTCTTC | CASSYSLAGGPVEQFF
. | . | TRBJ2-5 | TRBV11-3 | TGTGCCAGCAGCTTAGATCAGGCAGCCCAAGAGACCCAGTACTTC | CASSLDQAAQETQYF
TRBD1 | few | TRBJ2-1 | TRBV12-3/TRBV12-4 | TGTGCCAGCAGTCGCCGGGACAGGGAACATGAGCAGTTCTTC | CASSRRDREHEQFF
. | . | TRBJ2-5 | TRBV28 | TGTGCCAGCAGCCTTCGTGGCTTCCAAGAGACCCAGTACTTC | CASSLRGFQETQYF
. | . | TRBJ2-7 | TRBV7-2 | TGTGCCAGCAGCTTAGCCGCAGGGGCAAACGAGCAGTACTTC | CASSLAAGANEQYF
TRBD1 | . | TRBJ1-2 | TRBV20-1 | TGCAGTGCTATGAAGGGGGCGACCTATGGCTACACCTTC | CSAMKGATYGYTF